Listed below are T cell receptor beta chains from one sample, sequenced in a study of PD-1 blockade in classical Hodgkin lymphoma. Assay: immunoSEQ multiplex PCR; the TCRdb copy retains only in-frame clones and omits some. The table includes 120,000 to 150,000 clones, around four fifths detected once. The sample was peripheral blood mononuclear cells (PBMCs), taken before the second cycle of nivolumab. These receptors originate from a human donor with classical Hodgkin lymphoma. Both conserved end residues are part of each CDR3. A D gene is named only where the DNA matches it firmly. Rows give clone size only sometimes, using once, few, many, or a class for an expanded clone.

V gene	J gene	clone size	D gene	CDR3 DNA	CDR3 protein
TRBV5-1	TRBJ1-6	-	-	TGCGCCAGCAGCTGGCCCGGGTATAATTCACCCCTCCACTTT	CASSWPGYNSPLHF
TRBV5-4	TRBJ2-7	-	-	TGTGCCAGCAGCTTGTCGCGACAGTTTGTCTACGAGCAGTACTTC	CASSLSRQFVYEQYF
TRBV30	TRBJ2-5	-	TRBD1	TGTGCCTGGAGTTCCCCACACAGGGGGCGACAAGAGACCCAGTACTTC	CAWSSPHRGRQETQYF
TRBV9	TRBJ1-5	-	-	TGTGCCAGCAGCGTAACGTCCCCTGGGGGTTCCTCTAGCAATCAGCCCCAGCATTTT	CASSVTSPGGSSSNQPQHF
TRBV21-1	TRBJ2-3	-	-	TGTGCCAGCAGCAAAGTGGGGGACAGGGGCACCACAGATACGCAGTATTTT	CASSKVGDRGTTDTQYF
TRBV7-2	TRBJ2-1	many	TRBD2	TGTGCCAGCAGCCTATACGGGACTAGTCTAAATGAGCAGTTCTTC	CASSLYGTSLNEQFF
TRBV6-5	TRBJ1-3	-	-	TGTGCCAGCAGTTGGGGACACTTGGGCTCTGGAAACACCATATATTTT	CASSWGHLGSGNTIYF
TRBV7-8	TRBJ2-3	-	-	TGTGCCAGCAGCTTAGGACTGATCACAGATACGCAGTATTTT	CASSLGLITDTQYF
TRBV6-1	TRBJ2-5	-	TRBD2	TGTGCCAGCAGTACCCTAGCGGGAGAGACCCAGTACTTC	CASSTLAGETQYF
TRBV7-9	TRBJ2-7	-	-	TGTGCCAGCAGCTTACGTATGGGGAGCTCCTACGAGCAGTACTTC	CASSLRMGSSYEQYF
TRBV7-9	TRBJ2-7	-	-	TGTGCCAGCAGCTTAGGTCCCGGGTCCTACGAGCAGTACTTC	CASSLGPGSYEQYF
TRBV19	TRBJ1-5	-	TRBD1	TGTGCCAGTAGGCCCCTAGGGGACAGGGGGCCGAATCAGCCCCAGCATTTT	CASRPLGDRGPNQPQHF
TRBV30	TRBJ1-5	medium-sized	-	TGTGCCTGGAGTGGGGGGACTACGGGTCAGCCCCAGCATTTT	CAWSGGTTGQPQHF
TRBV29-1	TRBJ2-1	-	-	TGCAGCGTAGAGCGAAGACAACCGGGGCCGCTGGGGGTTAACAATGAGCAGTTCTTC	CSVERRQPGPLGVNNEQFF
TRBV15	TRBJ2-7	-	TRBD2	TGTGCCACCAGCAGAGATCTAGCGGGAGGGGAGCAGTACTTC	CATSRDLAGGEQYF
TRBV7-9	TRBJ2-5	-	-	TGTGCCACCCAGAGGCAAGCAGGATGGGAGACCCAGTACTTC	CATQRQAGWETQYF
TRBV27	TRBJ2-7	-	-	TGTGCCAGCAGTTTATACGTCCCGGGAAGCTCCTACGAGCAGTACTTC	CASSLYVPGSSYEQYF
TRBV27	TRBJ2-7	many	-	TGTGCCAGCAGTCCCCGAAGGTGGGACTCCTACGAGCAGTACTTC	CASSPRRWDSYEQYF
TRBV19	TRBJ2-7	-	TRBD2	TGTGCCAGTAGCACCCGAATTGGCGGGAGGGCTACCTACGAGCAGTACTTC	CASSTRIGGRATYEQYF
TRBV27	TRBJ1-2	-	-	TGTGCCAGCCGCTTTAGGGCAGGCTATGGCTACACCTTC	CASRFRAGYGYTF
TRBV11-2	TRBJ2-7	-	-	TGTGCCAGCAGCCTTCCAGGTGGGGCCTACGAGCAGTACTTC	CASSLPGGAYEQYF
TRBV7-9	TRBJ2-3	few	-	TGTGCCAGCAGCCAAATACATACGCAGTATTTT	CASSQIHTQYF
TRBV10-3	TRBJ2-5	once	-	TGTGCCATCAGTGAGACGGTCCAAGAGACCCAGTACTTC	CAISETVQETQYF
TRBV10-3	TRBJ1-2	-	-	TGTGCCATCAGTGGGGGACCAAGGGGCTATGGCTACACCTTC	CAISGGPRGYGYTF
TRBV10-3	TRBJ2-5	-	-	TGTGCCATCAGTGACCCATCAAGGAGTGGGGGGACCCAGTACTTC	CAISDPSRSGGTQYF
TRBV20-1	TRBJ2-1	-	-	TGCAGTGCTAACCGGTACAATGAGCAGTTCTTC	CSANRYNEQFF